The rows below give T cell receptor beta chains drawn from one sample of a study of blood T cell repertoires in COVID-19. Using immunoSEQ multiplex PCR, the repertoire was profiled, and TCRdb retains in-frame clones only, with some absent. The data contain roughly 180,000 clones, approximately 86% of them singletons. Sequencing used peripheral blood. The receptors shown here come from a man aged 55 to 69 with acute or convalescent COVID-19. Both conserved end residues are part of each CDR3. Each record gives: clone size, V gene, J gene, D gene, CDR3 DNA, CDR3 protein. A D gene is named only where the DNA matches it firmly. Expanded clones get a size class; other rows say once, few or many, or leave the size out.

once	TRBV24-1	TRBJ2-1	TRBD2	TGTGCCACCAGTGAGGGACTAGCGGACTACAATGAGCAGTTCTTC	CATSEGLADYNEQFF
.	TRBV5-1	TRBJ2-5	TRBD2	TGCGCCAGCAGCGGTCTAGCGGGAGGTAGGGAGACCCAGTACTTC	CASSGLAGGRETQYF
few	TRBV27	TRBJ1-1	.	TGTGCCAGCAGTTTAACCGATTCGTACCTCGGAGGCACTGAAGCTTTCTTT	CASSLTDSYLGGTEAFF
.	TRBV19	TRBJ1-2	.	TGTGCCAGTACCCGGACAGCTAACTATGGCTACACCTTC	CASTRTANYGYTF
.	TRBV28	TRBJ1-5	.	TGTGCCAGCAGGGGAGGTAATCAGCCCCAGCATTTT	CASRGGNQPQHF
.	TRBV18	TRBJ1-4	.	TGTGCCAGCTCACCACCGGACAGTTGGGCTGAAAAACTGTTTTTT	CASSPPDSWAEKLFF
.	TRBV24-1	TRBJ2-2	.	TGTGCCACCAGTGCCGCACCGCGGGGGAACACCGGGGAGCTGTTTTTT	CATSAAPRGNTGELFF
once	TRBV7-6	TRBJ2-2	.	TGTGCCAGCAGCCCAGGGGCCTCCCGCGGCGGGGAGCTGTTTTTT	CASSPGASRGGELFF
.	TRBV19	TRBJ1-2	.	TGTGCCAGTAGTATAGCTCCCGGGACAATGAGTGGCTACACCTTC	CASSIAPGTMSGYTF
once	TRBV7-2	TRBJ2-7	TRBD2	TGTGCCAGCAGCGTAGGACTAGCGGGGAATTCCTTCCCCTACTTC	CASSVGLAGNSFPYF
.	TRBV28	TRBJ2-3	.	TGTGCCAGCAGTTTACCTAGGAGGGATACGCAGTATTTT	CASSLPRRDTQYF
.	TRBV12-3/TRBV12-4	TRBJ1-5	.	TGTGCCAGCAGTAGGGGTGGTACGTCCCAGCATTTT	CASSRGGTSQHF
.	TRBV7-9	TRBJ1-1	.	TGTGCCAGCAGCTTAGGGGCGGGGGAGACTGAAGCTTTCTTT	CASSLGAGETEAFF
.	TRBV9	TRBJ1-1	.	TGTGCCAGCAGCACTCGGGCAGGGGTGAACACTGAAGCTTTCTTT	CASSTRAGVNTEAFF
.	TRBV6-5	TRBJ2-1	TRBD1	TGTGCCAGTACCGGGACAGGGGATTACAATGAGCAGTTCTTC	CASTGTGDYNEQFF
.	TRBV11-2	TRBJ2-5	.	TGTGCCAGCAGCGCCCTCGTTAAGGGGGGGGAGACCCAGTACTTC	CASSALVKGGETQYF